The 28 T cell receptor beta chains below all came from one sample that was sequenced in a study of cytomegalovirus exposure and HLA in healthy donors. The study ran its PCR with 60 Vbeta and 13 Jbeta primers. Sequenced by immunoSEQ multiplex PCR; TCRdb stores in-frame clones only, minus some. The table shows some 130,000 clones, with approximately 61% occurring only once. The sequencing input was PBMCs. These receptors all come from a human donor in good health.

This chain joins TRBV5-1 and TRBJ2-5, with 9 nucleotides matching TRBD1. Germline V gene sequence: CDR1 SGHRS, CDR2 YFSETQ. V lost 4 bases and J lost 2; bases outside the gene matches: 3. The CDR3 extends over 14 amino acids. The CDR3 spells CASSNGQGQETQYF. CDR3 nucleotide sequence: TGCGCCAGCAGCAACGGACAGGGGCAAGAGACCCAGTACTTC.

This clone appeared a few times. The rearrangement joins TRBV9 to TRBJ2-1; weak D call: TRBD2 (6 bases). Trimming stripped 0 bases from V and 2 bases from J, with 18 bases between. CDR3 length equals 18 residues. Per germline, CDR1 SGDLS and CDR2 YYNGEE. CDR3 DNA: TGTGCCAGCAGCGTAGATCGTGGGGGGAGCCGAGCCTACAATGAGCAGTTCTTC. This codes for CASSVDRGGSRAYNEQFF.

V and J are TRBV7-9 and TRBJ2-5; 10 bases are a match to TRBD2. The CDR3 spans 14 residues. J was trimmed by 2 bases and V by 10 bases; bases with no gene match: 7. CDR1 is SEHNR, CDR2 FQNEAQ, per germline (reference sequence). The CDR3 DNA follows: TGTGCCACCAAACAGCGGGAGGGTCAAGAGACCCAGTACTTC. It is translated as CATKQREGQETQYF.

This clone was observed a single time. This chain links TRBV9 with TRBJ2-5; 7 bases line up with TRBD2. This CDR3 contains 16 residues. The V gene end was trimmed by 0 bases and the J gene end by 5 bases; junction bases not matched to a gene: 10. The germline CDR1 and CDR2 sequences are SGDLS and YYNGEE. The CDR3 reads CASSVDSGSLGETQYF. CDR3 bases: TGTGCCAGCAGCGTAGATAGCGGGTCCTTGGGGGAGACCCAGTACTTC. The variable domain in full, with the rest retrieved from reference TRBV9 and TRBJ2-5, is DSGVTQTPKHLITATGQRVTLRCSPRSGDLSVYWYQQSLDQGLQFLIQYYNGEERAKGNILERFSAQQFPDLHSELNLSSLELGDSALYFCASSVDSGSLGETQYFGPGTRLLVL.

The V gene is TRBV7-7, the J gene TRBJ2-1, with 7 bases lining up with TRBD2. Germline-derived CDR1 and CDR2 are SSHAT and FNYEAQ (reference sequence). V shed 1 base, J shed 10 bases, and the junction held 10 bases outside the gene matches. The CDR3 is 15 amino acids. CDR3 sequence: CASSLDASGNREQFF. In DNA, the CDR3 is TGTGCCAGCAGCTTAGACGCTAGCGGAAACAGGGAGCAGTTCTTC.

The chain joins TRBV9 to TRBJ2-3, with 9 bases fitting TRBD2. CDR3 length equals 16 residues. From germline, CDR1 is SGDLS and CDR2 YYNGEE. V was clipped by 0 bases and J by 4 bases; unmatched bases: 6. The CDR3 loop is CASSVGGRGYSDTQYF. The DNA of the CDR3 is TGTGCCAGCAGCGTAGGCGGGAGGGGATATTCAGATACGCAGTATTTT.

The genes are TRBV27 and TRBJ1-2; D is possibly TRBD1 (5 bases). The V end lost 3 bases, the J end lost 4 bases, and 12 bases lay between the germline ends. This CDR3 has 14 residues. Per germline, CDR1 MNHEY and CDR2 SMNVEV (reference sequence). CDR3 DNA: TGTGCCAGCAGTTTGGAGGGGCAGGGCTATGGCTACACCTTC. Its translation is CASSLEGQGYGYTF.

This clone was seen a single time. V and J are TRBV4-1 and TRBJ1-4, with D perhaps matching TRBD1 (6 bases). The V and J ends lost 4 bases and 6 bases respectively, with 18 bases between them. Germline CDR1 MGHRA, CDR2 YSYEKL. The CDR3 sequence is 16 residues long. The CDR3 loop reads CASSPSTGGGDEKLFF. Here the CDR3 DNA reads TGCGCCAGCAGCCCTTCGACAGGCGGGGGGGATGAAAAACTGTTTTTT.

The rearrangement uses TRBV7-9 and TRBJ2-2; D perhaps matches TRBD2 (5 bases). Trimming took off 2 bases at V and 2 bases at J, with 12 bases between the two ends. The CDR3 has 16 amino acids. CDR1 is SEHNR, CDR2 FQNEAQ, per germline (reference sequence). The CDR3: CASSLPSSRNTGELFF. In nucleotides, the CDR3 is TGTGCCAGCAGCTTACCGTCTAGCAGAAACACCGGGGAGCTGTTTTTT.

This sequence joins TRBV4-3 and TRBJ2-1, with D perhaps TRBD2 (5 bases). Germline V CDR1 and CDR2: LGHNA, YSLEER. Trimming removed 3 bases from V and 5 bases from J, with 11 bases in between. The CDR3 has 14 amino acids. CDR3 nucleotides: TGCGCCAGCAGCCAGGATCTAGCTAACAATGAGCAGTTCTTC. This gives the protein CASSQDLANNEQFF.

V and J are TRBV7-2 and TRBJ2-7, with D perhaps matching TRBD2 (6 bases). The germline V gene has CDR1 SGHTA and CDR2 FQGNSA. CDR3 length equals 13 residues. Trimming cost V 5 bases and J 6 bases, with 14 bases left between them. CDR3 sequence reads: CASSPRGSGEQYF. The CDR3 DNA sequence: TGTGCCAGCAGCCCTCGGGGGAGCGGCGAGCAGTACTTC.

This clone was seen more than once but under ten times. In nucleotides, the CDR3 is TGTGCCAGCAGTTATGCGGGAGAGACCCAGTACTTC. This encodes CASSYAGETQYF. The gene calls are TRBV27 and TRBJ2-5; the D gene is possibly TRBD2 (5 bases). The germline V gene has CDR1 MNHEY and CDR2 SMNVEV (reference sequence). V shed 4 bases and J shed 4 bases, with 7 bases lying between them. The CDR3 is 12 residues long.

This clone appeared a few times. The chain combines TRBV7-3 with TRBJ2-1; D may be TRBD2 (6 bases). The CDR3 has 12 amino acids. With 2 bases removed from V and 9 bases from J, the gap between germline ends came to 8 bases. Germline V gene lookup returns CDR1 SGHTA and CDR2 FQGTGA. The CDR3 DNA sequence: TGTGCCAGCAGCTTAGTGGAGGGTGAGCAGTTCTTC. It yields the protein CASSLVEGEQFF.

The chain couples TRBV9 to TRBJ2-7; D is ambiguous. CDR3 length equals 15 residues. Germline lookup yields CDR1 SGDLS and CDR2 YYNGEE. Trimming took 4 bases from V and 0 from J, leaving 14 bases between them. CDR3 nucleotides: TGTGCCAGCAGCCCCCGGCAGGCGAGCTCCTACGAGCAGTACTTC. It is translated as CASSPRQASSYEQYF. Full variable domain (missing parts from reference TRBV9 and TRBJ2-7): DSGVTQTPKHLITATGQRVTLRCSPRSGDLSVYWYQQSLDQGLQFLIQYYNGEERAKGNILERFSAQQFPDLHSELNLSSLELGDSALYFCASSPRQASSYEQYFGPGTRLTVT.

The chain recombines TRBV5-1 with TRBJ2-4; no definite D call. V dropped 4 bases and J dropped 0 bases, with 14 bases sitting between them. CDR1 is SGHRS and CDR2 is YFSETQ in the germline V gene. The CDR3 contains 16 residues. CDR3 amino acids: CASSPGDLLAKNIQYF. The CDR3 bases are TGCGCCAGCAGCCCAGGCGATTTACTAGCCAAAAACATTCAGTACTTC.

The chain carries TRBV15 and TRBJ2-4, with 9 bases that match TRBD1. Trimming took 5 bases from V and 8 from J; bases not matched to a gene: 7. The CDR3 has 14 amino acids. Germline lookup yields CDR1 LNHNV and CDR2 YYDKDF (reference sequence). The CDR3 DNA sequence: TGTGCCACCAGCCGCGGGACAGGGTTGGACATTCAGTACTTC. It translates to CATSRGTGLDIQYF.

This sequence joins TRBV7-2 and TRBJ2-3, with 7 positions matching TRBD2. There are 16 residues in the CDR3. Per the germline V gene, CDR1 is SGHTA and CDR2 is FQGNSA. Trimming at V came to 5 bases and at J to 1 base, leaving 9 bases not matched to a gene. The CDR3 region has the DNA TGTGCCAGCAGCCCCCAGGGCCGGGGGGGCACAGATACGCAGTATTTT. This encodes CASSPQGRGGTDTQYF.

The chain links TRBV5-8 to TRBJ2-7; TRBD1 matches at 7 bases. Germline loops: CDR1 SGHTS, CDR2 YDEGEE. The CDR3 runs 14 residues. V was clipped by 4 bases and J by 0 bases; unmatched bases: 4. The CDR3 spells CASSPQGLSYEQYF. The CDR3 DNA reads TGTGCCAGCAGCCCACAGGGGCTCTCCTACGAGCAGTACTTC. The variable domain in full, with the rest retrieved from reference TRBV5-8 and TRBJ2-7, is EAGVTQSPTHLIKTRGQQATLRCSPISGHTSVYWYQQALGLGLQFLLWYDEGEERNRGNFPPRFSGRQFPNYSSELNVNALELEDSALYLCASSPQGLSYEQYFGPGTRLTVT.

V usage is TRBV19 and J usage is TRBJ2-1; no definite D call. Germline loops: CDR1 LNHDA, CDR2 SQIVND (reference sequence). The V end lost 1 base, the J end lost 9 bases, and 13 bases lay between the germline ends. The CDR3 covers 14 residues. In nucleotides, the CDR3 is TGTGCCAGTAGTATAGGGTCGAGTCTAGGTGAGCAGTTCTTC. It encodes CASSIGSSLGEQFF.

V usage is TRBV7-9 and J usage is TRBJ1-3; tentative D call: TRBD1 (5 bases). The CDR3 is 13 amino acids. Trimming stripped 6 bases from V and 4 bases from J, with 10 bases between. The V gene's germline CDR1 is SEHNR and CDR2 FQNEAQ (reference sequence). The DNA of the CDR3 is TGTGCCAGCAGGGCGGGGGGAGGAAACACCATATATTTT. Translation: CASRAGGGNTIYF.

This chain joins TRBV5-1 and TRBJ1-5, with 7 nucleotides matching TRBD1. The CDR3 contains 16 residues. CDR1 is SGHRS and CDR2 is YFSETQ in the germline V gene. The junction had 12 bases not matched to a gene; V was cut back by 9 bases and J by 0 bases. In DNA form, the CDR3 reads TGCGCCATCCAGTATCTAGGGACAGATAGCAATCAGCCCCAGCATTTT. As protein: CAIQYLGTDSNQPQHF.

CDR3 in DNA: TGTGCCAGCGCCGGGACAGGGGCTTCACCCCTCCACTTT. Protein: CASAGTGASPLHF. This chain links TRBV2 with TRBJ1-6, with 10 positions matching TRBD1. The CDR3 is 13 residues long. CDR1 and CDR2 (germline): SNHLY, FYNNEI. Unmatched junction bases numbered 4, after V lost 8 bases and J lost 9 bases.

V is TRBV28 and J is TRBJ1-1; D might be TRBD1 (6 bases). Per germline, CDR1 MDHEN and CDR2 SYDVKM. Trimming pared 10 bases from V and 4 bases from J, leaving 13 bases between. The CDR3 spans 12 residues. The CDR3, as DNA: TGTGCCATCAGGGGCTCTGGCACTGAAGCTTTCTTT. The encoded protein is CAIRGSGTEAFF. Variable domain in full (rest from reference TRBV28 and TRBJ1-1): DVKVTQSSRYLVKRTGEKVFLECVQDMDHENMFWYRQDPGLGLRLIYFSYDVKMKEKGDIPEGYSVSREKKERFSLILESASTNQTSMYLCAIRGSGTEAFFGQGTRLTVV.

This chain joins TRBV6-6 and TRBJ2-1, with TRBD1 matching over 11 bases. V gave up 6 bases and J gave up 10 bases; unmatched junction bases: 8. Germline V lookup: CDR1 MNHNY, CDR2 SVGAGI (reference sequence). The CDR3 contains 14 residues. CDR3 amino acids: CASRTGTGGKEQFF. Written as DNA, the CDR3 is TGTGCCAGCAGAACCGGGACAGGGGGGAAGGAGCAGTTCTTC.

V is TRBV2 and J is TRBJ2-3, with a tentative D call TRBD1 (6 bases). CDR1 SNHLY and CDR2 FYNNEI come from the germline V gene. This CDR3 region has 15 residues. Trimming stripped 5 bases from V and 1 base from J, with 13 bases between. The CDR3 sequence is CASSTGRGGTDTQYF. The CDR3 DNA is TGTGCCAGCAGTACGGGCAGGGGCGGCACAGATACGCAGTATTTT.

The CDR3 coding sequence is TGCGCCAGCAGGACCGGGACAGGGATCTACGAGCAGTACTTC. Encoded protein: CASRTGTGIYEQYF. This chain joins TRBV5-1 and TRBJ2-7, with 9 bases that match TRBD1. The CDR3 is 14 residues long. Trimming at V came to 5 bases and at J to 3 bases, leaving 6 bases not matched to a gene. Looked up from germline, CDR1 is SGHRS and CDR2 is YFSETQ.

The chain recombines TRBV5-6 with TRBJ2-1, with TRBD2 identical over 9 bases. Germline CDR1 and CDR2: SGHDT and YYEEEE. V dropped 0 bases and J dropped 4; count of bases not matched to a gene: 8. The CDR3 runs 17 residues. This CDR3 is CASSLAVSGRFYNEQFF. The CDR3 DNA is TGTGCCAGCAGCTTGGCCGTGAGCGGGAGGTTTTACAATGAGCAGTTCTTC. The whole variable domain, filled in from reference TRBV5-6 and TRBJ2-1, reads DAGVTQSPTHLIKTRGQQVTLRCSPKSGHDTVSWYQQALGQGPQFIFQYYEEEERQRGNFPDRFSGHQFPNYSSELNVNALLLGDSALYLCASSLAVSGRFYNEQFFGPGTRLTVL.

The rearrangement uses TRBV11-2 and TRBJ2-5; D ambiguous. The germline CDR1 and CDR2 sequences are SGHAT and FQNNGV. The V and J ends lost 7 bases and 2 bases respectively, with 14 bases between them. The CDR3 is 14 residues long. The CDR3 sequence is CASTLRLSQETQYF. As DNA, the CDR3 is TGTGCCAGCACCCTGCGCTTGTCACAAGAGACCCAGTACTTC.